Listed below are T cell receptor beta chains from one sample, sequenced in a study of Graves' ophthalmopathy and Graves' hyperthyroidism. TCRdb re-called the multiplex PCR reads with MiXCR, one entry per CDR3 protein. This sample has about 660,000 distinct CDR3 sequences, with 35% to 50% found just once. The sequenced sample consisted of peripheral blood. All receptors derive from an adult man with Graves' ophthalmopathy. Each CDR3 is given with its conserved first and last residue. The D gene is left open where the match is weak. Clone sizes are given selectively: once, few, many, or a class where the clone is expanded.

>TRBV12-3/TRBV12-4|NA|NA|TRBJ1-2
TGTGCCAGCAGTTTAGCCGGGACTAGGTTTGGCTACACCTTC
CASSLAGTRFGYTF
>TRBV2|NA|NA|TRBJ1-3
TGTGCCAGCAGTGAAGGGAGAGGGGGATTCTATGGCTACACCATATATTTT
CASSEGRGGFYGYTIYF
>TRBV5-1|NA|NA|TRBJ2-5
TGCGCCAGCAGCTTGGAGCAGGCCAAGTACTTC
CASSLEQAKYF
>TRBV7-9|NA|many|TRBJ2-7
TGTGCCAGCAGATCCGAAGGGAACGAGCAGTACTTC
CASRSEGNEQYF
>TRBV7-2|TRBD2|NA|TRBJ2-7
TGTGCCAGCAGCTTTAGCCGCAGCGGGGACTCCTACGAGCAGTACTTC
CASSFSRSGDSYEQYF
>TRBV19|TRBD1|NA|TRBJ1-3
TGTGCCAGTAGATTACAGGGGTTCGGAAACACCATATATTTT
CASRLQGFGNTIYF
>TRBV7-9|NA|NA|TRBJ1-2
TGTGCCAGCAGCTTAGAGGCCGGGAACTATGGCTACACCTTC
CASSLEAGNYGYTF
>TRBV19|NA|many|TRBJ1-5
TGTGCCAGTAGCCGACAGAATAGCAATCAGCCCCAGCATTTT
CASSRQNSNQPQHF
>TRBV6-6|NA|many|TRBJ2-5
TGTGCCAGCAGTTACGTCAGGGAGCCCCAAGAGACCCAGTACTTC
CASSYVREPQETQYF
>TRBV19|NA|many|TRBJ2-7
TGTGCCAGTAGTGCTTTTGCGGTCCATGTACCCTACGAGCAGTACTTC
CASSAFAVHVPYEQYF
>TRBV24-1|TRBD2|few|TRBJ2-3
TGTGCCACCAGCGAGCGGGAACCCACAGATACGCAGTATTTT
CATSEREPTDTQYF
>TRBV7-9|TRBD2|NA|TRBJ2-7
TGTGCCAGCAGCCAAGTTTACGGTCTAGCGGGCTCCTACGAGCAGTACTTC
CASSQVYGLAGSYEQYF
>TRBV7-2|TRBD2|NA|TRBJ2-2
TGTGCCAGCAGTTACGACGGAAGTGGGGGGGGACACACCGGGGAGCTGTTTTTT
CASSYDGSGGGHTGELFF
>TRBV5-1|NA|few|TRBJ1-2
TGCGCCAGCAGCTTGGTGGAACAGGCGGGCTATGGCTACACCTTC
CASSLVEQAGYGYTF
>TRBV7-9|TRBD1|NA|TRBJ1-5
TGTGCCAGCAGCAGGGGGCAAGAGACCCAGCATTTT
CASSRGQETQHF
>TRBV5-5|NA|NA|TRBJ2-5
TGTGCCAGCAGCACTCTTGCGGGGACCCAGTACTTC
CASSTLAGTQYF
>TRBV6-5|TRBD1|few|TRBJ2-5
TGTGCCAGCAGTGCAGCCCAGGGGGAAACGGAGACCCAGTACTTC
CASSAAQGETETQYF
>TRBV12-3/TRBV12-4|NA|many|TRBJ2-7
TGTGCCAGTCGAAGGGGCGGCAGTTCGGGCGAGCAGTACTTC
CASRRGGSSGEQYF
>TRBV20-1|TRBD1|many|TRBJ1-5
TGCAGTGCTATAGGGACAGTAATTAGCAGCAATCAGCCCCAGCATTTT
CSAIGTVISSNQPQHF
>TRBV5-5|TRBD1|NA|TRBJ2-2
TGCGCCAGCAGCTTGTCCGGGACAGGGGACACCGGGGAGCTGTTTTTT
CASSLSGTGDTGELFF
>TRBV20-1|NA|many|TRBJ1-6
TGCAGTGCTAGAGGGACAGAAAATTCACCCCTCCACTTT
CSARGTENSPLHF
>TRBV10-3|NA|NA|TRBJ2-7
TGTGCCAGCGGTATTTCCTACGAGCAGTACTTC
CASGISYEQYF
>TRBV19|NA|many|TRBJ2-7
TGTGCCAGTAGGAGTAAGGGGATTTTAGGCTACGAGCAGTACTTC
CASRSKGILGYEQYF
>TRBV20-1|NA|many|TRBJ2-5
TGCAGTGCTAGCGAGAGCCAAGAGACCCAGTACTTC
CSASESQETQYF
>TRBV20-1|TRBD2|NA|TRBJ2-5
TGCAGTGCTTCCTCCGGAGGGAGGGCCTTGGAGGAGACCCAGTACTTC
CSASSGGRALEETQYF
>TRBV5-5|NA|once|TRBJ1-1
TGTGCCAGCAGCCGAGCGGTGCGTGAAGCTTTCTTT
CASSRAVREAFF
>TRBV7-2|TRBD1|many|TRBJ2-7
TGTGCCAGCAGCATAAGAGGGACAGGGGCTGGCGAGCAGTACTTC
CASSIRGTGAGEQYF
>TRBV5-1|NA|NA|TRBJ2-7
TGCGCCAGCAGCTACGAACTGACAGGAAACTCCTACGAGCAGTACTTC
CASSYELTGNSYEQYF
>TRBV19|TRBD2|few|TRBJ2-2
TGTGCCAGTAGGGGTCTCGTCAGCGGGAGGGCCGGGGAGCTGTTTTTT
CASRGLVSGRAGELFF
>TRBV7-9|NA|many|TRBJ1-1
TGTGCCAGCAGCTTACCGTCAGGATTGGGGAACACTGAAGCTTTCTTT
CASSLPSGLGNTEAFF
>TRBV6-2/TRBV6-3|TRBD1|NA|TRBJ1-6
TGTGCCAGCAGCCGTGGACAGGGCCATTCACCCCTCCACTTT
CASSRGQGHSPLHF
>TRBV7-2|TRBD2|NA|TRBJ2-5
TGTGCCAGCAGCTTAGGCCTTAGCGGGAACCAAGAGACCCAGCACTTC
CASSLGLSGNQETQHF
>TRBV25-1|NA|NA|TRBJ1-4
TGTGCCAGCAGTGAAGGGGCAGGAGTTCTTCAAAAACTGTTTTTT
CASSEGAGVLQKLFF
>TRBV20-1|TRBD2|many|TRBJ2-5
TGCAGTGCTAGAGCACTAGCGGTGTGGTACCAAGAGACCCAGTACTTC
CSARALAVWYQETQYF
>TRBV14|NA|NA|TRBJ2-6
TGTGCCAGCAGCCAAGACGCTCATGGGGCCAACGTCCTGACTTTC
CASSQDAHGANVLTF
>TRBV19|TRBD1|many|TRBJ1-5
TGTGCCAGTACCGGGACAGGGTCTAGCAATCAGCCCCAGCATTTT
CASTGTGSSNQPQHF
>TRBV5-6|NA|NA|TRBJ2-7
TGTGCCAGCAGCTTACCTAGGGGTGAGCAGTACTTC
CASSLPRGEQYF
>TRBV10-3|NA|few|TRBJ2-2
TGTGCCAGCAGTGTCCGATCCGGGAAGAACACCGGGGAGCTGTTTTTT
CASSVRSGKNTGELFF
>TRBV4-1|NA|NA|TRBJ1-2
TGCGCCAGCCACCCAATAGGACAGCATGCCTCCTATGGCTACACCTTC
CASHPIGQHASYGYTF
>TRBV29-1|NA|many|TRBJ2-7
TGCAGCGCCGCCGGGACGCTGTTTCCGGAGCAGTACTTC
CSAAGTLFPEQYF